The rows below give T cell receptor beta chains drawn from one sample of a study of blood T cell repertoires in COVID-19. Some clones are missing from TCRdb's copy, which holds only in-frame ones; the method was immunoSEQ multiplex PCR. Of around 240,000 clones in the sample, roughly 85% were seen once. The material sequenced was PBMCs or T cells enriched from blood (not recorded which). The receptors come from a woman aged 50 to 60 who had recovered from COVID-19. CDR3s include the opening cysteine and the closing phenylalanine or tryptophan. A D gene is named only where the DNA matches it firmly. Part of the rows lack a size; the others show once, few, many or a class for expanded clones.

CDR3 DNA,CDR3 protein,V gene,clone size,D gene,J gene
TGTGCCACCGGTGCACAGCCGAACACTGAAGCTTTCTTT,CATGAQPNTEAFF,TRBV10-3,NA,NA,TRBJ1-1
TGTGCCAGCAGCACCTCGGACCGACTAAATTCACCCCTCCACTTT,CASSTSDRLNSPLHF,TRBV7-9,NA,NA,TRBJ1-6
TGTGCCAGCAGCGAGGGTCGCGGCGGCGAGCAGTACTTC,CASSEGRGGEQYF,TRBV12-3/TRBV12-4,NA,NA,TRBJ2-7
TGTGCCAGCAGTCTCGGGACAACAACTAATGAAAAACTGTTTTTT,CASSLGTTTNEKLFF,TRBV28,NA,NA,TRBJ1-4
TGTGCCAGTAAGGGGACAGGGGTGCATCCCCTCCACTTT,CASKGTGVHPLHF,TRBV19,NA,TRBD1,TRBJ1-6
TGTGCCAGCAGCCAGACTAGCGTCACAGATACGCAGTATTTT,CASSQTSVTDTQYF,TRBV11-2,few,TRBD2,TRBJ2-3
TGTGCCAGCAGTATTTTCTGGACACCATCAGGAGGCTACACCTTC,CASSIFWTPSGGYTF,TRBV28,once,NA,TRBJ1-2
TGTGCCTCACAGGGCAACACCATATATTTT,CASQGNTIYF,TRBV10-3,NA,NA,TRBJ1-3
TGTGCCAGCAGTTTCCAGGGGGCAAACAATGAGCAGTTCTTC,CASSFQGANNEQFF,TRBV27,few,TRBD1,TRBJ2-1
TGCGCCAGCAGTGAGACCGGCGGGGTATCCTACGAGCAGTACTTC,CASSETGGVSYEQYF,TRBV10-1,NA,NA,TRBJ2-7
TGTGCCAGCAGTTGGGAGGATTCACCCCTCCACTTT,CASSWEDSPLHF,TRBV28,NA,NA,TRBJ1-6
TGTGCCAGCAGCTTAGGCAGGTTAGCTAATGAAAAACTGTTTTTT,CASSLGRLANEKLFF,TRBV7-9,NA,NA,TRBJ1-4
TGTGCCAGCAGCATCCCCATTTGGAACACTGAAGCTTTCTTT,CASSIPIWNTEAFF,TRBV7-2,few,NA,TRBJ1-1
TGTGCCAGCAGTTTTTGGACAGGGGAGGCCACCGGGGAGCTGTTTTTT,CASSFWTGEATGELFF,TRBV28,NA,TRBD1,TRBJ2-2
TGTGCCAGCAGTTTTCAGACAGGGGATAACACTGAAGCTTTCTTT,CASSFQTGDNTEAFF,TRBV4-2,NA,TRBD1,TRBJ1-1
TGTGCCAGCAGCTTGGGGGGCAGGTCCCACTCTGGAAACACCATATATTTT,CASSLGGRSHSGNTIYF,TRBV5-4,NA,NA,TRBJ1-3
TGTGCCAGCAGCTTTCATCCAGGGGGCATTCCCGAGCAGTACTTC,CASSFHPGGIPEQYF,TRBV11-2,NA,TRBD1,TRBJ2-7
TGCGCCAGCAGTCTCGACAGGGGCGGGCAGCCCCAGCATTTT,CASSLDRGGQPQHF,TRBV10-2,NA,TRBD1,TRBJ1-5
TGTGCCAGCAGCTTAGATGTCAGCTCCTACGAGCAGTACTTC,CASSLDVSSYEQYF,TRBV11-2,NA,NA,TRBJ2-7
TGCGCCAGCAGCTTGATACTGACTAGCGGGAGCAGTAGGGCAGATACGCAGTATTTT,CASSLILTSGSSRADTQYF,TRBV5-1,NA,TRBD2,TRBJ2-3
TGTGCCAGCAGCGCTACTATGAACACTGAAGCTTTCTTT,CASSATMNTEAFF,TRBV28,NA,NA,TRBJ1-1
TGTGCCAGCTCACCTGACAGGCGGTTTAACTATGGCTACACCTTC,CASSPDRRFNYGYTF,TRBV18,NA,NA,TRBJ1-2
TGTGCCAGTAGTATGAGGCGACAGGGGCAAGATCAGCCCCAGCATTTT,CASSMRRQGQDQPQHF,TRBV19,NA,TRBD1,TRBJ1-5
TGTGCCAGCAGCACGACAGGGGGCTTCTTCTCTGAAGCTTTCTTT,CASSTTGGFFSEAFF,TRBV7-2,NA,TRBD1,TRBJ1-1
TGTGCCAGCATCAACAGCGCGGGCGGGAGAAACACTGAAGCTTTCTTT,CASINSAGGRNTEAFF,TRBV28,once,NA,TRBJ1-1
TGTGCCTGGACTAGAGGGACATCTAGCAATCAGCCCCAGCATTTT,CAWTRGTSSNQPQHF,TRBV30,NA,NA,TRBJ1-5
TGTGCCAGCAGTGAAAGTATCAGGGGGGTCAATCAGCCCCAGCATTTT,CASSESIRGVNQPQHF,TRBV2,NA,TRBD1,TRBJ1-5
TGTGCCAGCAGCATCCGACAGGGGGCACGTAATTCACCCCTCCACTTT,CASSIRQGARNSPLHF,TRBV2,few,TRBD1,TRBJ1-6
TGTGCCAGCTCACCCCTGGGGGGAGATAGCACAGATACGCAGTATTTT,CASSPLGGDSTDTQYF,TRBV18,NA,NA,TRBJ2-3
TGTGCCTGGAGCACGGGACAGGCTGGAAACACCATATATTTT,CAWSTGQAGNTIYF,TRBV30,NA,TRBD1,TRBJ1-3
TGTGCCAGCAGTTTATCTACCATGACAGGGCGGGAGGGACTATTCACAGATACGCAGTATTTT,CASSLSTMTGREGLFTDTQYF,TRBV28,NA,TRBD2,TRBJ2-3
TGTGCCAGCAGTGACAGGAGTCAAGAGACCCAGTACTTC,CASSDRSQETQYF,TRBV12-3/TRBV12-4,NA,NA,TRBJ2-5
TGTGCCAGCAGCGCGGGGAGGGGCACTGAAGCTTTCTTT,CASSAGRGTEAFF,TRBV9,NA,NA,TRBJ1-1
TGTGCCAGCAGCTTATGGGCGGGAGGGTACAATGAGCAGTTCTTC,CASSLWAGGYNEQFF,TRBV7-3,NA,TRBD2,TRBJ2-1
TGTGCCAGCAGCTTAGTCGGGAGTCGCGATGAGCAGTTCTTC,CASSLVGSRDEQFF,TRBV5-4,NA,NA,TRBJ2-1
TGTGCCAGCAGTTTAGAGGGAGGTTCACCCCTCCACTTT,CASSLEGGSPLHF,TRBV27,NA,NA,TRBJ1-6
TGTGCCAGCTCACCGAGACTAGCGGGAGGAGGTACAGATACGCAGTATTTT,CASSPRLAGGGTDTQYF,TRBV18,NA,TRBD2,TRBJ2-3
TGTGCCAGCAGTCCAGGGACTACCGTCCCCACCACAGATACGCAGTATTTT,CASSPGTTVPTTDTQYF,TRBV27,NA,TRBD2,TRBJ2-3
TGTGCCAGCAGTTACGGTTTCGGCAGGGCCACTGAAGCTTTCTTT,CASSYGFGRATEAFF,TRBV6-5,NA,NA,TRBJ1-1
TGTGCCAGCAGCTTTAAGCGGGACCCCCGCTCTGGGGCCAACGTCCTGACTTTC,CASSFKRDPRSGANVLTF,TRBV7-9,NA,TRBD2,TRBJ2-6
TGTGCCAGCAGGCTAGTCGACAGACCGAGCTCCTATAATTCACCCCTCCACTTT,CASRLVDRPSSYNSPLHF,TRBV27,NA,NA,TRBJ1-6
TGTGCCAGTAGTATCCTACCTGATAACTATGGCTACACCTTC,CASSILPDNYGYTF,TRBV19,NA,NA,TRBJ1-2